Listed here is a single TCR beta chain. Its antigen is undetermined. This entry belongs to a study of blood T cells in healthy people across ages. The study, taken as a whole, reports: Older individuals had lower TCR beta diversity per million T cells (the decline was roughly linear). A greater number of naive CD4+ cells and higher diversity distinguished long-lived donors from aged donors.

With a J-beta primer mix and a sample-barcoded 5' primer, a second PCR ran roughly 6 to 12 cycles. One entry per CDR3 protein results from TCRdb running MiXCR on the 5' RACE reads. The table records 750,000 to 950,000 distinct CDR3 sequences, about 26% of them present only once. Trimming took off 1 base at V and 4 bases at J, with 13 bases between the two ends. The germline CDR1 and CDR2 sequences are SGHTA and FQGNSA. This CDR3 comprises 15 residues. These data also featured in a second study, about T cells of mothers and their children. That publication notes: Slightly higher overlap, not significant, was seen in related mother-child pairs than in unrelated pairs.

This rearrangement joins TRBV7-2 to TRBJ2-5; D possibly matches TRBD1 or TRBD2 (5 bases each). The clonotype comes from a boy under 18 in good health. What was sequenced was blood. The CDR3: CASSLVGRAGETQYF. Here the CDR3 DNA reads TGTGCCAGCAGCTTAGTTGGCAGGGCGGGAGAGACCCAGTACTTC.